The present entry profiles one T cell receptor beta chain with its context. This specimen comes from a study of blood T cell repertoires in COVID-19. About the research overall: There were acute and convalescent COVID-19 samples, and they came from the United States, Italy and Spain. In each case, the material was cDNA or gDNA derived from T cells, B-cell-depleted T cells, or PBMCs.

Per the original methods: Nucleated cell counts were estimated from reference gene primer amplification. The data were produced by immunoSEQ multiplex PCR, yet TCRdb's version contains in-frame clones alone and is incomplete. That table furnishes V, J and clone size, whereas the DNA furnished D and trimming. The sample consists of roughly 65,000 clones, 70% to 80% of them appearing once. The CDR3 loop spans 18 amino acids. V dropped 3 bases and J dropped 2; count of bases not matched to a gene: 8. The germline V gene has CDR1 MDHEN and CDR2 SYDVKM. Sample: peripheral blood. The origin of this receptor is a human donor in a cohort sampled during active COVID-19. The chain employs TRBV28 and TRBJ2-6; 9 bases line up with TRBD1. The CDR3 nucleotides read TGTGCCAGCAGTTTGTCCGGGACAGGGTTTCCTGGGGCCAACGTCCTGACTTTC. Its translation is CASSLSGTGFPGANVLTF.